This T cell receptor (beta chain) was recorded in a study of blood T cell repertoires in COVID-19. Study details: In each case, the material was cDNA or gDNA derived from T cells, B-cell-depleted T cells, or PBMCs.

Original processing notes: Estimated nucleated cell counts came from reference gene primer amplification. Produced via immunoSEQ multiplex PCR; TCRdb's table is partial and in-frame only. The DNA was the basis for D and trimming; V, J and clone size are from that table. The sample lists over 300,000 clones; approximately 85% were seen once. Germline CDR1 reads MGHDK; CDR2 reads SYGVNS. The V segment lost 7 bases and the J segment 1 base; nucleotides outside the gene matches: 8. The CDR3 is 15 residues long. The source of this sequence is a man aged 25-45 years who had recovered from COVID-19. The V call is TRBV25-1, the J call TRBJ1-1, with 8 bases matching TRBD1. The sequenced sample was PBMCs or T cells enriched from blood (not recorded which). CDR3 DNA sequence: TGTGCCAGCATCCTGACCGGGACAGGGAACACTGAAGCTTTCTTT. Protein product: CASILTGTGNTEAFF.